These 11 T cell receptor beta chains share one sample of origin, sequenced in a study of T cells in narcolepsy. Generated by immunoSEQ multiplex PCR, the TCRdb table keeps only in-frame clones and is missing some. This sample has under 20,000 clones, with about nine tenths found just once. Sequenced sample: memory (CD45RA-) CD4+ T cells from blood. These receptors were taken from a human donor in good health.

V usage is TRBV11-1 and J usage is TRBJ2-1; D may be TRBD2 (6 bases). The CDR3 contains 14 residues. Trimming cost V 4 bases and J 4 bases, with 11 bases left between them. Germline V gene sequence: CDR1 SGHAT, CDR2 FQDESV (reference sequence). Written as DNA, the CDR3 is TGTGCCAGCAGCTATACCGGGACTTACAATGAGCAGTTCTTC. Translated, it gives CASSYTGTYNEQFF.

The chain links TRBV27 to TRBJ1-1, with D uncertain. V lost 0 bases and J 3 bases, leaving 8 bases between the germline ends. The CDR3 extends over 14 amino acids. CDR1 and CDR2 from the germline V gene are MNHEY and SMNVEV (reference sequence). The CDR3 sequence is CASSLSDIYTEAFF. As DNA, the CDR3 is TGTGCCAGCAGTTTATCAGACATATACACTGAAGCTTTCTTT.

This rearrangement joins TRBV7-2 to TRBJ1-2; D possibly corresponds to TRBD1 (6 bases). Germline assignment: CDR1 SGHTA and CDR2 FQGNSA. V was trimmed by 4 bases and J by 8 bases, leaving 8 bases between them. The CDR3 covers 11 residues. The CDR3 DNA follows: TGTGCCAGCAGCTACAGGGAGGGCTACACCTTC. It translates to CASSYREGYTF.

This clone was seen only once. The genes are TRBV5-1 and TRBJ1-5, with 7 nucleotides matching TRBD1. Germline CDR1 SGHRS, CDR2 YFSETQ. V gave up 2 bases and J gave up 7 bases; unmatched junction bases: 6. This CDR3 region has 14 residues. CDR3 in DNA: TGCGCCAGCAGCTTTACAGGGGAAGGGCAGCCCCAGCATTTT. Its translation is CASSFTGEGQPQHF.

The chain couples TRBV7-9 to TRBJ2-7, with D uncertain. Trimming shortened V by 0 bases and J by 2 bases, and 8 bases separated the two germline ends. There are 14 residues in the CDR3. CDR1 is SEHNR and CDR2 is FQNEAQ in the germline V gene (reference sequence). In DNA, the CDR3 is TGTGCCAGCAGCTTAGCTATATATCCCTACGAGCAGTACTTC. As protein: CASSLAIYPYEQYF.

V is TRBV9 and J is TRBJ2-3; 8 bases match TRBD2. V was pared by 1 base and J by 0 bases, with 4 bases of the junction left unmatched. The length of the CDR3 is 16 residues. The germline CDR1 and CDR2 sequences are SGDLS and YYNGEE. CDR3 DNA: TGTGCCAGCAGCGTACGAGCGGGGGCGAGCACAGATACGCAGTATTTT. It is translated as CASSVRAGASTDTQYF.

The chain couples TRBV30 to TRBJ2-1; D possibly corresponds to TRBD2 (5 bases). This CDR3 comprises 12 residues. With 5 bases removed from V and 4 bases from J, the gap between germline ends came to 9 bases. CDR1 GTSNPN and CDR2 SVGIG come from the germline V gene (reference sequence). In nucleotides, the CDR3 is TGTGCCTGGGGGCCGGGATACAATGAGCAGTTCTTC. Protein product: CAWGPGYNEQFF.

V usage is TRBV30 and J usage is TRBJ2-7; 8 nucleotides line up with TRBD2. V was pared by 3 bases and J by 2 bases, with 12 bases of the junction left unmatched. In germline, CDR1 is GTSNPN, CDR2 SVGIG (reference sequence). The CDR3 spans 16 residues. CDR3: CAWSPPKAGGTYEQYF. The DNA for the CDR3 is TGTGCCTGGAGCCCCCCTAAGGCGGGAGGAACCTACGAGCAGTACTTC.

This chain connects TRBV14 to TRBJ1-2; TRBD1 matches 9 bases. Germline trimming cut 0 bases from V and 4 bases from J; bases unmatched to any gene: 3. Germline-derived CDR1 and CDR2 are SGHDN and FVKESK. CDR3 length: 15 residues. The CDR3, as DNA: TGTGCCAGCAGCCAAGAAGGACAGGGGATCTATGGCTACACCTTC. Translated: CASSQEGQGIYGYTF.

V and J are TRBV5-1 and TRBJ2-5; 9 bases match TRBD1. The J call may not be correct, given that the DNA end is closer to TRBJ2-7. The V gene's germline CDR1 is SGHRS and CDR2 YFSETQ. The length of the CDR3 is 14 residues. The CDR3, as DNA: TGCGCCAGCACGACCGGGACAGGGTCCGACGAGCAGTACTTC. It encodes CASTTGTGSDEQYF.

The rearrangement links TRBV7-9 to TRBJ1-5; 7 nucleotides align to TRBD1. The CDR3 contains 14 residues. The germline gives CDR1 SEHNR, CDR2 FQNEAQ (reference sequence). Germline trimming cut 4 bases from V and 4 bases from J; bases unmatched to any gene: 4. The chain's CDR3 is CASSSTGINQPQHF. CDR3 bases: TGTGCCAGCAGCTCGACAGGGATTAATCAGCCCCAGCATTTT.